This note documents a single T cell receptor (beta chain) sequence. Clones were sequenced by immunoSEQ multiplex PCR, and TCRdb holds only the in-frame ones, with some missing. The sample has some 500,000 clones, approximately 91% seen once. The sample comes from a study of blood T cell repertoires in COVID-19. Study summary: Sources were T cells, B-cell-depleted T cells, or PBMCs; the material itself was cDNA or gDNA.

The V segment lost 5 bases and the J segment 2 bases; nucleotides outside the gene matches: 13. Germline CDR1 is LNHDA and CDR2 is SQIVND (reference sequence). The CDR3 consists of 17 residues. The V and J genes are TRBV19 and TRBJ1-1, with 8 bases identical to TRBD1. Material for sequencing was peripheral blood. The receptor's source is a woman between 45 and 60 years old with COVID-19, enrolled during active disease. CDR3 in DNA: TGTGCCAGTAGTTGGACAGGGTTTAGTATGGGCAACACTGAAGCTTTCTTT. Encoded protein: CASSWTGFSMGNTEAFF.